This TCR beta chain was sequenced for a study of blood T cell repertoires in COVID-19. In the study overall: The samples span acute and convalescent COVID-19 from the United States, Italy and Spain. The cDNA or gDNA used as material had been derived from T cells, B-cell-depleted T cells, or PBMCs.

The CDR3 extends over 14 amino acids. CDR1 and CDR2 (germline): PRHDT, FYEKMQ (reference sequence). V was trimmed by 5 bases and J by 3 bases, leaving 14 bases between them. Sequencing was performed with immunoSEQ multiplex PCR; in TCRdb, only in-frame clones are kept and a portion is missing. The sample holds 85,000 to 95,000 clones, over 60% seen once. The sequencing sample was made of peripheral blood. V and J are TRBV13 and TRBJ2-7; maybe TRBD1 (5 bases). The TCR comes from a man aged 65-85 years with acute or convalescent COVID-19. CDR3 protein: CASSIRQLIYEQYF. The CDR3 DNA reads TGTGCCAGCAGCATCCGACAGCTCATCTACGAGCAGTACTTC.